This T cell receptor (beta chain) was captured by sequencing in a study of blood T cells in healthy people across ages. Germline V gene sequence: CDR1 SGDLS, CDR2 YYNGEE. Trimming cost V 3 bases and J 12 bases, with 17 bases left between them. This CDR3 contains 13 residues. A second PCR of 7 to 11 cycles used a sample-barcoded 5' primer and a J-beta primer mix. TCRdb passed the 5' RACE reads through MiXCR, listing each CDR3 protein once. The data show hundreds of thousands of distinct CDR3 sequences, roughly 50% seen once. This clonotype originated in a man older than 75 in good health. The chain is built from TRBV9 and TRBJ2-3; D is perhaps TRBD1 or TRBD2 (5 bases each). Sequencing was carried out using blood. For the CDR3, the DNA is TGTGCCAGCAGCGAGTGGGCGTGGGACCCTCAGTATTTT. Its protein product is CASSEWAWDPQYF.